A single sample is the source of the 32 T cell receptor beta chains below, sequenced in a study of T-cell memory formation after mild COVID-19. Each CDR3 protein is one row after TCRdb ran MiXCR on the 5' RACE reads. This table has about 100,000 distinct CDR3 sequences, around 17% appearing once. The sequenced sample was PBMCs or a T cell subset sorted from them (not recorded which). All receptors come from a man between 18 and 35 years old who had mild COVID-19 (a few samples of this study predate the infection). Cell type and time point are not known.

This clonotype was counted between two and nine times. The CDR3 DNA sequence: TGCGTGCGAAGCCGGGGACATAATTCACCCCTCCACTTT. It is translated as CVRSRGHNSPLHF. The chain links TRBV20-1 to TRBJ1-6; D may be TRBD1 (5 bases). CDR3 length: 13 residues. Germline assignment: CDR1 DFQATT and CDR2 SNEGSKA (reference sequence).

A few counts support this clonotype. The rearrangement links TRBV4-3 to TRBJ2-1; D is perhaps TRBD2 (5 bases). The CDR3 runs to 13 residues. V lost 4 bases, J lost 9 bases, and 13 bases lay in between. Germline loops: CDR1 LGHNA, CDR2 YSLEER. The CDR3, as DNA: TGCGCCAGCAGCCGCCTACTAGTTGCTGAGCAGTTCTTC. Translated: CASSRLLVAEQFF.

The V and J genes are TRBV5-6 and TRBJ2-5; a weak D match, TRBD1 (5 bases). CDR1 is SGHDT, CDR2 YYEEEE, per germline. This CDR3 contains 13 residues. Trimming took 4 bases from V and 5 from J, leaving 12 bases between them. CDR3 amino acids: CASSPFSGETQYF. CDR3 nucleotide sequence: TGTGCCAGCAGCCCTTTTTCAGGGGAGACCCAGTACTTC.

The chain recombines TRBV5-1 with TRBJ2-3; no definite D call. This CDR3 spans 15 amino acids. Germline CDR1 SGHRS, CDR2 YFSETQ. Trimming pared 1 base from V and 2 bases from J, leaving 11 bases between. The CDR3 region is CASSLQTPTTDTQYF. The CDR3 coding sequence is TGCGCCAGCAGCTTGCAGACCCCAACCACAGATACGCAGTATTTT.

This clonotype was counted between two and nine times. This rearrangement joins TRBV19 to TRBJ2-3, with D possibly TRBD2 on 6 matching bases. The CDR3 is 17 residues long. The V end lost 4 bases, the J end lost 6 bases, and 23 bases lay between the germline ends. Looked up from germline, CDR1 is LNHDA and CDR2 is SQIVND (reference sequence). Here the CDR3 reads CASSRRAARGTSDTQYF. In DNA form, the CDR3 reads TGTGCCAGTAGTAGGCGGGCGGCCCGGGGGACCTCGGATACGCAGTATTTT. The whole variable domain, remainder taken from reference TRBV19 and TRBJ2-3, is DGGITQSPKYLFRKEGQNVTLSCEQNLNHDAMYWYRQDPGQGLRLIYYSQIVNDFQKGDIAEGYSVSREKKESFPLTVTSAQKNPTAFYLCASSRRAARGTSDTQYFGPGTRLTVL.

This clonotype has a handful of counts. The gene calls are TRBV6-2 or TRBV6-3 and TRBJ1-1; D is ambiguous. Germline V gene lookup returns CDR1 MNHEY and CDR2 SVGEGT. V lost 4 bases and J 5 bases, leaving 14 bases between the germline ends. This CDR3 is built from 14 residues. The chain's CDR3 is CASSLLSGRTEAFF. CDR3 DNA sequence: TGTGCCAGCAGTTTGCTTTCGGGAAGAACTGAAGCTTTCTTT.

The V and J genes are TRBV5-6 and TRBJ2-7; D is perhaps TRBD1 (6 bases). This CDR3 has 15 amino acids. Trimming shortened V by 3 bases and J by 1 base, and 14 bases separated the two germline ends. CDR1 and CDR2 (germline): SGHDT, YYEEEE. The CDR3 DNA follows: TGTGCCAGCAGCTCAAGACAGGTATATTCCTACGAGCAGTACTTC. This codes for CASSSRQVYSYEQYF.

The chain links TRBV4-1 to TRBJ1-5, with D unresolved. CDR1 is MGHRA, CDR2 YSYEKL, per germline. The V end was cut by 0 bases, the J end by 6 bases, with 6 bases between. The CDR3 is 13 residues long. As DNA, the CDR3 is TGCGCCAGCAGCCAAGATCTGCTTCAGCCCCAGCATTTT. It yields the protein CASSQDLLQPQHF.

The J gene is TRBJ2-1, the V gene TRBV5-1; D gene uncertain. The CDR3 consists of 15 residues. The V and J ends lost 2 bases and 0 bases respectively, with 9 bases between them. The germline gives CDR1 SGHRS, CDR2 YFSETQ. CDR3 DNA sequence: TGCGCCAGCAGCTTCGGCGACGTCTCCTACAATGAGCAGTTCTTC. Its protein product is CASSFGDVSYNEQFF.

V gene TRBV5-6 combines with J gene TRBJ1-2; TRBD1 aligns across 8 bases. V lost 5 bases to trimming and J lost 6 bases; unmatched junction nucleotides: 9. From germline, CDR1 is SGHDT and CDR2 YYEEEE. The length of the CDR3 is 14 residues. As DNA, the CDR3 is TGTGCCAGCAGTTGGGGACAGGCGGTAGATGGCTACACCTTC. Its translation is CASSWGQAVDGYTF.

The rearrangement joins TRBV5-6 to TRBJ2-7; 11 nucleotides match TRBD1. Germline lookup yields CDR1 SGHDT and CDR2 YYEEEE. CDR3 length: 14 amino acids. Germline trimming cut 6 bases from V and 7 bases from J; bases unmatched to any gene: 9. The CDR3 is CASTLGQGAGEQYV. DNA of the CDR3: TGTGCCAGCACTCTCGGACAGGGGGCAGGAGAGCAGTACGTC.

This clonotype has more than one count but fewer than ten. CDR3 residues: CASVAVSSGANVLTF. The CDR3 DNA follows: TGTGCCAGTGTGGCAGTTAGCTCTGGGGCCAACGTCCTGACTTTC. The rearrangement links TRBV6-5 to TRBJ2-6; D unclear. Germline assignment: CDR1 MNHEY and CDR2 SVGAGI. This CDR3 region has 15 residues. The V gene lost 9 bases and the J gene lost 0 bases, with 12 bases spanning the gap.

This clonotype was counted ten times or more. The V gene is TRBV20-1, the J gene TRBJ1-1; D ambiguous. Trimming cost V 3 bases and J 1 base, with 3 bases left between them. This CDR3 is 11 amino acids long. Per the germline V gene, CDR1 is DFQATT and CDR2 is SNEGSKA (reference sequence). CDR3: CSARGNTEAFF. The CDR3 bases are TGCAGTGCTAGGGGGAACACTGAAGCTTTCTTT.

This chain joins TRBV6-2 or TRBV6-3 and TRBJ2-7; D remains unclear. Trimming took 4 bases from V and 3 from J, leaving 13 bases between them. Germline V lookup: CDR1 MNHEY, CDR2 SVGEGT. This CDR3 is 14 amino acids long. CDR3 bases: TGTGCCAGCAGTTCCCCCAGAGAGTACTACGAGCAGTACGTC. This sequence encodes CASSSPREYYEQYV.

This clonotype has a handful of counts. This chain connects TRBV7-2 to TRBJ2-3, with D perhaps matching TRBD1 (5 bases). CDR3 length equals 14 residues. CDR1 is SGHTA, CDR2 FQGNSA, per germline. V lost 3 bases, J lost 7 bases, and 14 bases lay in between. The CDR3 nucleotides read TGTGCCAGCAGCTTGGATCAGGGTCTTTATACGCAGTATTTT. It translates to CASSLDQGLYTQYF.

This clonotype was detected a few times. The CDR3 sequence is CAIATNYGYTF. The CDR3 nucleotides are TGTGCCATTGCGACTAACTATGGCTACACCTTC. The chain is built from TRBV12-3 or TRBV12-4 and TRBJ1-2; D is uncertain. V was shortened by 10 bases and J by 0 bases, with 6 bases between the two germline ends. CDR3 length: 11 amino acids.

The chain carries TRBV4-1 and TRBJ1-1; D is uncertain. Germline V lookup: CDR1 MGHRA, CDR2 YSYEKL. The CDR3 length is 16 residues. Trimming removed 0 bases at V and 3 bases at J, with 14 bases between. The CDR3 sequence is CASSQDPPPADTEAFF. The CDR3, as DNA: TGCGCCAGCAGCCAAGATCCTCCTCCGGCGGACACTGAAGCTTTCTTT.

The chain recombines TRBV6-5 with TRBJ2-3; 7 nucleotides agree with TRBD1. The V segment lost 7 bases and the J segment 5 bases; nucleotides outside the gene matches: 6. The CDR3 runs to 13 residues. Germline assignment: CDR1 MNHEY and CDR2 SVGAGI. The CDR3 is CASTQGFGDTQYF. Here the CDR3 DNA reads TGTGCCAGCACACAGGGGTTCGGAGATACGCAGTATTTT.

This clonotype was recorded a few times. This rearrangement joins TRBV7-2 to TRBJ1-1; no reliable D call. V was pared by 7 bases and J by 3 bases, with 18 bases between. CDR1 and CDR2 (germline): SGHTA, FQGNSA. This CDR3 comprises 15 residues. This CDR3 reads CASTRSGGSHTEAFF. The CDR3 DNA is TGTGCCAGCACCAGATCGGGAGGGTCTCACACTGAAGCTTTCTTT. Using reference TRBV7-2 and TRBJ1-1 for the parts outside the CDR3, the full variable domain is GAGVSQSPSNKVTEKGKDVELRCDPISGHTALYWYRQSLGQGLEFLIYFQGNSAPDKSGLPSDRFSAERTGGSVSTLTIQRTQQEDSAVYLCASTRSGGSHTEAFFGQGTRLTVV.

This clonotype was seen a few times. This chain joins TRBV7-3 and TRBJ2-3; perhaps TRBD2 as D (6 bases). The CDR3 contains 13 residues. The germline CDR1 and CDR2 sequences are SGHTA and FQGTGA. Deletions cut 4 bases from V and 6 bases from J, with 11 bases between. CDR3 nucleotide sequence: TGTGCCAGCAGCTCGGGAGATGAGGATACGCAGTATTTT. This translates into CASSSGDEDTQYF.

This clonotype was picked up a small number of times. The CDR3 nucleotides are TGCAGCGTTGCGAGGGTACTGAACACTGAAGCTTTCTTT. Its translation: CSVARVLNTEAFF. The rearrangement joins TRBV29-1 to TRBJ1-1; D uncertain. The CDR3 length is 13 residues. Looked up from germline, CDR1 is SQVTM and CDR2 is ANQGSEA. The V end was cut by 4 bases, the J end by 0 bases, with 9 bases between.

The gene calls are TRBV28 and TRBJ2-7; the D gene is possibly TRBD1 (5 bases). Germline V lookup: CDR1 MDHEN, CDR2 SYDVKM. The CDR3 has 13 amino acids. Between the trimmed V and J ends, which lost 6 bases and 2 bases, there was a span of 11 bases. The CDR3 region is CASRVGRAYEQYF. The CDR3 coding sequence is TGTGCCAGCAGGGTCGGCAGGGCCTACGAGCAGTACTTC.

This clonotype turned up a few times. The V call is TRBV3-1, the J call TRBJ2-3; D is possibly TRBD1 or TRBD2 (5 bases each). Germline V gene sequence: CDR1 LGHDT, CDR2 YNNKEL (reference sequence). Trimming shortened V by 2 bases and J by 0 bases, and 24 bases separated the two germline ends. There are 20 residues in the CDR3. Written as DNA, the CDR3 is TGTGCCAGCAGCCAATTCGGATTTGAGGGACGGGTCGAAAGCACAGATACGCAGTATTTT. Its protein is CASSQFGFEGRVESTDTQYF.

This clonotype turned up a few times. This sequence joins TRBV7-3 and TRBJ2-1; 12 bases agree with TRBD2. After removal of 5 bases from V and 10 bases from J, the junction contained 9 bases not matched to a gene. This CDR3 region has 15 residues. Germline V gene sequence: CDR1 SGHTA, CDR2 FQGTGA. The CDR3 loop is CASSLGLAGLGEQFF. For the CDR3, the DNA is TGTGCCAGCAGCCTCGGACTAGCGGGGTTGGGGGAGCAGTTCTTC.

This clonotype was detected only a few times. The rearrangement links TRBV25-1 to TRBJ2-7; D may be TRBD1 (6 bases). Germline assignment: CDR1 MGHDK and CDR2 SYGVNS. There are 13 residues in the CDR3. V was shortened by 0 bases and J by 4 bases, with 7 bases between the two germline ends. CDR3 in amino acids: CASSEYRGYEQYF. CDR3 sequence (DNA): TGTGCCAGCAGTGAATACAGGGGTTACGAGCAGTACTTC.

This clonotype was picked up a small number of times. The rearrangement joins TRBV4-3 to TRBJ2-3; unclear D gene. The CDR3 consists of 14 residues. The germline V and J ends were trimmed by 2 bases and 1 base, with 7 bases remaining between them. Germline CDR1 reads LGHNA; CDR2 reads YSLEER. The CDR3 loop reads CASSQFIRTDTQYF. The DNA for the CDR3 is TGCGCCAGCAGCCAATTCATTCGCACAGATACGCAGTATTTT.

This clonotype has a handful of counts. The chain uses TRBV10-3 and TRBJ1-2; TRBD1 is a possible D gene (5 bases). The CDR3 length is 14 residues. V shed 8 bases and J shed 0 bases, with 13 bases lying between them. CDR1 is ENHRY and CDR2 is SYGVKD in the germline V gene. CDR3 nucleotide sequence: TGTGCCATCTCCTGGGACGGATCTAACTATGGCTACACCTTC. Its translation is CAISWDGSNYGYTF.

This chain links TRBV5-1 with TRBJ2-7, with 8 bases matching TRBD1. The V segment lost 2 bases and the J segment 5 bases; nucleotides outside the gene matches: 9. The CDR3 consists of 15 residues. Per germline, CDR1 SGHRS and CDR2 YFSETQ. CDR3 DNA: TGCGCCAGCAGCTTTGCCCCGGGACAGGCGGACGAGCAGTACGTC. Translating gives CASSFAPGQADEQYV.

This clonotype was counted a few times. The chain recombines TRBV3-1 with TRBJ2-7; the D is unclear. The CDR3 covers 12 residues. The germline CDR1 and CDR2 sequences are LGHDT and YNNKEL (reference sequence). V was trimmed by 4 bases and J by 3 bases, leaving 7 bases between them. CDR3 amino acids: CASSPGYYEQYF. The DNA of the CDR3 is TGTGCCAGCAGCCCCGGTTACTACGAGCAGTACTTC.

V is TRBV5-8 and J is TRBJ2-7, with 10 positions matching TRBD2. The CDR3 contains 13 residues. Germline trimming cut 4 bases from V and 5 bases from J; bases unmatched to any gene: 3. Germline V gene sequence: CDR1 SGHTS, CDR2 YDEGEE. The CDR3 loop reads CASSIGTSDEQYF. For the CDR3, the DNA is TGTGCCAGCAGCATCGGGACTAGCGACGAGCAGTACTTC.

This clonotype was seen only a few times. CDR3 in amino acids: CASRFAGGHQETQYF. The DNA of the CDR3 is TGTGCCAGCAGATTCGCGGGGGGCCACCAAGAGACCCAGTACTTC. J is TRBJ2-5 and V is TRBV7-2; 8 nucleotides match TRBD2. The CDR3 totals 15 residues. V gave up 6 bases and J gave up 0 bases; unmatched junction bases: 6. Per germline, CDR1 SGHTA and CDR2 FQGNSA.

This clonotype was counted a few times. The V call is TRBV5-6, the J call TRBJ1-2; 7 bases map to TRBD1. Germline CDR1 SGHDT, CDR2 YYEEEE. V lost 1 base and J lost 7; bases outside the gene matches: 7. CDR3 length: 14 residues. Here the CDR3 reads CASSLPTGTGGYTF. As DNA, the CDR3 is TGTGCCAGCAGCTTGCCGACAGGGACGGGTGGCTACACCTTC. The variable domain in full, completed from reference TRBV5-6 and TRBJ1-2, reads DAGVTQSPTHLIKTRGQQVTLRCSPKSGHDTVSWYQQALGQGPQFIFQYYEEEERQRGNFPDRFSGHQFPNYSSELNVNALLLGDSALYLCASSLPTGTGGYTFGSGTRLTVV.